Here is one T cell receptor (beta chain) with its context. The antigen remains unidentified. The read halts 3 residues ahead of the CDR3 end, with the missing end drawn from the germline J gene. The sample belongs to a study of T cells in women clearing cervical HPV infection. Regarding the study as a whole: A classifier using richness and V gene abundances reached an AUC of roughly 0.83.

Using immunoSEQ multiplex PCR, the repertoire was profiled, and TCRdb retains in-frame clones only, with some absent. The sample holds under 35,000 clones. V lost 6 bases and J lost 5; bases outside the gene matches: 8. Germline V gives CDR1 WNHNN, CDR2 SYGVQD (reference sequence). CDR3 length equals 16 residues. The sequence was collected from a woman between 18 and 75 years old with a cervical HPV16 infection that either progressed to CIN3+ or cleared (not recorded which). The sample consisted of blood buffy coat. The chain recombines TRBV10-1 with TRBJ2-4, with 12 bases that match TRBD1. The chain's CDR3 is CASRTRDRGRENIQYF. The DNA read from the CDR3 is TGCGCCAGCAGGACCCGGGACAGGGGGCGCGAAAACATT.